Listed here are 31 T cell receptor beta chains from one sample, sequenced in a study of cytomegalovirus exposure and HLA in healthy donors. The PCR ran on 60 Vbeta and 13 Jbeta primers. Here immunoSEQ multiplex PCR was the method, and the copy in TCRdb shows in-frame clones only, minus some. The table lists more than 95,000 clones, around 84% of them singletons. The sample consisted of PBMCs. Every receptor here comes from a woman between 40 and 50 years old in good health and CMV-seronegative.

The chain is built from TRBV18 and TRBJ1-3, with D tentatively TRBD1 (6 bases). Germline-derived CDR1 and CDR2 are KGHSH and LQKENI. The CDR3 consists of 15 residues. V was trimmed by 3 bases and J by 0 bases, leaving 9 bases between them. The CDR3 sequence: CASSPRGSSGNTIYF. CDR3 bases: TGTGCCAGCTCACCCAGGGGATCCTCTGGAAACACCATATATTTT.

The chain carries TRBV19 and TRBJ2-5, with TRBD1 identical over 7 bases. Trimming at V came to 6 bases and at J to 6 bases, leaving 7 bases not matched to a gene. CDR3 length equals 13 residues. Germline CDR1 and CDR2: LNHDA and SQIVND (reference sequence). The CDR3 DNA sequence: TGTGCCAGTAGGCCGACAGGGACCCAGACCCAGTACTTC. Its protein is CASRPTGTQTQYF.

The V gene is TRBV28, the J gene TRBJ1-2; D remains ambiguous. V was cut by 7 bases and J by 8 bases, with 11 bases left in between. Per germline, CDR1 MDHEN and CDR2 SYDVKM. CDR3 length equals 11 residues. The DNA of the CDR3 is TGTGCCAGCACTCGGGGAGTCGGCTACACCTTC. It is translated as CASTRGVGYTF.

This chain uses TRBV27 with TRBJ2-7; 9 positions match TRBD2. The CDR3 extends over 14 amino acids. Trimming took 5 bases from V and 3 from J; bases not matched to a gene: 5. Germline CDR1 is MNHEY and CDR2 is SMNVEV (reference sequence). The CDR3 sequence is CASSLAGGGYEQYF. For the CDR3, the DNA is TGTGCCAGCAGTCTGGCGGGAGGGGGCTACGAGCAGTACTTC.

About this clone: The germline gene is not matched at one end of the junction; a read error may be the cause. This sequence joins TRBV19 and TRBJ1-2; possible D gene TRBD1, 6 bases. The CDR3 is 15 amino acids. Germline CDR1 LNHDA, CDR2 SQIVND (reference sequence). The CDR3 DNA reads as TGTACCAGTAGTATAGGCTTGGGACAAGTCTATGGCTACACCTTC. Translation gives CTSSIGLGQVYGYTF.

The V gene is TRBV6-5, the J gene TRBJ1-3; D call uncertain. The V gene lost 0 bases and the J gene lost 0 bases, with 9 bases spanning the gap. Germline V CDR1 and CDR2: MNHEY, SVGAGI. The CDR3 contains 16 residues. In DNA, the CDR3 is TGTGCCAGCAGTTACTCGTCTTCAGGCTCTGGAAACACCATATATTTT. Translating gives CASSYSSSGSGNTIYF.

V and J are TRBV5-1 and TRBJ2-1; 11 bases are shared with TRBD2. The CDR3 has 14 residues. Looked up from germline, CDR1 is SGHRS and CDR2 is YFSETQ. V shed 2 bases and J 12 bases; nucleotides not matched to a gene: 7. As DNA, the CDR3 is TGCGCCAGCAGCTTCACACTAGCGGGAGAGGGGCAGTTCTTC. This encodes CASSFTLAGEGQFF.

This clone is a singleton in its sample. The CDR3 bases are TGTGCCAGCAGTGGAATAGGGACTAGCGGGAGAACCGGGAATGAGCAGTTCTTC. Amino acids: CASSGIGTSGRTGNEQFF. The genes are TRBV6-1 and TRBJ2-1, with 14 nucleotides matching TRBD2. J was trimmed by 7 bases and V by 4 bases; bases with no gene match: 12. CDR3 length: 18 residues. Germline V lookup: CDR1 MNHNS, CDR2 SASEGT.

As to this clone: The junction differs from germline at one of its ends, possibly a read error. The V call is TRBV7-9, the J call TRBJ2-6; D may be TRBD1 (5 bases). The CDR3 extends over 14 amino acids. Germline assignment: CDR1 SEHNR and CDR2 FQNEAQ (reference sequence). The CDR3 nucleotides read TGTGCCAGCAGTCGTACCTCTGGGGCCAACGGCCTGACTTTC. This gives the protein CASSRTSGANGLTF.

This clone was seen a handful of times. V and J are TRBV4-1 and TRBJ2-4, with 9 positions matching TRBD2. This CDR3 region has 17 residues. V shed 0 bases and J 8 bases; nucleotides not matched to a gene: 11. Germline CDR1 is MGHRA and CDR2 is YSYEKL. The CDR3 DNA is TGCGCCAGCAGCCAAGATGCTCTAGCGGGGCGGATGGACATTCAGTACTTC. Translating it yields CASSQDALAGRMDIQYF.

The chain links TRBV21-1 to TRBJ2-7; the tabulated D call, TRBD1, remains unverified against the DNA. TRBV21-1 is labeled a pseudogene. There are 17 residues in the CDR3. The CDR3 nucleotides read TGTGCCAGCAGCAAAGCGAGTAGGGACAGGGGTTCCTACGAGCAGTACTTC. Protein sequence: CASSKASRDRGSYEQYF.

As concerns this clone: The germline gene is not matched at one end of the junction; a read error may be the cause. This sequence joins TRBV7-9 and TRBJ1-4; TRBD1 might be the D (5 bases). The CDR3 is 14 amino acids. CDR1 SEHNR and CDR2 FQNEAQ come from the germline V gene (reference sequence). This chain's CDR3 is CSSSPRQYNEKLFF. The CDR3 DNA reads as TGTTCCAGCAGCCCTCGACAGTATAATGAAAAACTGTTTTTT.

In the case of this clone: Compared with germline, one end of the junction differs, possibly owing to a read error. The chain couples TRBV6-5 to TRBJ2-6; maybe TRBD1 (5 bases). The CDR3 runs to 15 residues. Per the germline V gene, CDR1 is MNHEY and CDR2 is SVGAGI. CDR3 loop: CASRKLGSGANGLTF. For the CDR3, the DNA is TGTGCCAGCAGGAAACTCGGCTCTGGGGCCAACGGCCTGACTTTC.

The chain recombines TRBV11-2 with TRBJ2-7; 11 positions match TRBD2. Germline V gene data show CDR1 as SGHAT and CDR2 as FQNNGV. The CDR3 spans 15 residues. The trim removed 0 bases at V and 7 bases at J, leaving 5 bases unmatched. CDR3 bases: TGTGCCAGCAGCTTAGATAGCGGGAGGGCCGGGGAGCAGTACTTC. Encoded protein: CASSLDSGRAGEQYF. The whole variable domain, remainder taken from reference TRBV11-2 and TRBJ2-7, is EAGVAQSPRYKIIEKRQSVAFWCNPISGHATLYWYQQILGQGPKLLIQFQNNGVVDDSQLPKDRFSAERLKGVDSTLKIQPAKLEDSAVYLCASSLDSGRAGEQYFGPGTRLTVT.

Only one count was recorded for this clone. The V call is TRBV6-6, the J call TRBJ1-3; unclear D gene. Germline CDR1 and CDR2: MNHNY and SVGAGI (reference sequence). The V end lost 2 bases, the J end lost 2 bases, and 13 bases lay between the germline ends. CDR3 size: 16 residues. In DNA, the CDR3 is TGTGCCAGCAGTTACGAATCCTTCTCAGCTGGAAACACCATATATTTT. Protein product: CASSYESFSAGNTIYF.

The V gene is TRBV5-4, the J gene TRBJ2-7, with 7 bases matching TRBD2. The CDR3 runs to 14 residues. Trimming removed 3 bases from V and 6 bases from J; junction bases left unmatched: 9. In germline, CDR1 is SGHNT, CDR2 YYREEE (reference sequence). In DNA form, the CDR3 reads TGTGCCAGCAGCTCGGGACTAAGACCCTCCGAGCAGTACTTC. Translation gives CASSSGLRPSEQYF.

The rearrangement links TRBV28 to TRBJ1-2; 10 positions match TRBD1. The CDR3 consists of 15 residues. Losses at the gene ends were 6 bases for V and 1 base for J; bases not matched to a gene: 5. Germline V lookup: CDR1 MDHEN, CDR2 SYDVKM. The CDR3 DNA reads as TGTGCCAGCAGATCGACAGGGGGCGTTAACTATGGCTACACCTTC. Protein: CASRSTGGVNYGYTF.

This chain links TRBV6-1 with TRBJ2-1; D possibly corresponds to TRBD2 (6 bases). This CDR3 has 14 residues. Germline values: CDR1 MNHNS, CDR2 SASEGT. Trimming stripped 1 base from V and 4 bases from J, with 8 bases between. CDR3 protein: CASSEDGGYNEQFF. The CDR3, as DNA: TGTGCCAGCAGTGAAGACGGGGGATACAATGAGCAGTTCTTC.

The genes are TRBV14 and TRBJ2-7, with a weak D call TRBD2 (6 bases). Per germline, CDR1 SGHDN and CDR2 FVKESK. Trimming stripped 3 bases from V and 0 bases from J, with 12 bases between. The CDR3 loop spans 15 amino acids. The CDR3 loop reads CASSQGGRSSYEQYF. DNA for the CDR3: TGTGCCAGCAGCCAGGGAGGACGGAGCTCCTACGAGCAGTACTTC.

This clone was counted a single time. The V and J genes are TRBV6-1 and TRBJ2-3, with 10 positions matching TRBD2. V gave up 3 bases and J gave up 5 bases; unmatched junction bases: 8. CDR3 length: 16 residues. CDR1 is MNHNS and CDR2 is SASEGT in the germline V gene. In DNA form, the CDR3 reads TGTGCCAGCAGTGACCTAGCGGGAGTTCGTAGAGATACGCAGTATTTT. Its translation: CASSDLAGVRRDTQYF.

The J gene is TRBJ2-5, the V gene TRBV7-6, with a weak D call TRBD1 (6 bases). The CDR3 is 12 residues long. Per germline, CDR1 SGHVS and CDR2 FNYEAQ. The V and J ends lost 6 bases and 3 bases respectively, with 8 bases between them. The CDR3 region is CASSSGEETQYF. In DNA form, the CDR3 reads TGTGCCAGCAGTTCAGGGGAAGAGACCCAGTACTTC.

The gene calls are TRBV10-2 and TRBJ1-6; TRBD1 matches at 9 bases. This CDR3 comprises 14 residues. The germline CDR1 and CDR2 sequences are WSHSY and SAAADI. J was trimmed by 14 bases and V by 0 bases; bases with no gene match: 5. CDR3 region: CASSESGQGKTLHF. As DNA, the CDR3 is TGCGCCAGCAGTGAGTCGGGACAGGGAAAAACCCTCCACTTT.

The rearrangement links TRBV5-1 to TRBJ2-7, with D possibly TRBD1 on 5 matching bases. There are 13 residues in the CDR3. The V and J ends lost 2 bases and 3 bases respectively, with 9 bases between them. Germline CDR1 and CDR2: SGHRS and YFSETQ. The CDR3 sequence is CASSFSQGYEQYF. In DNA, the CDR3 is TGCGCCAGCAGCTTCTCCCAGGGCTACGAGCAGTACTTC.

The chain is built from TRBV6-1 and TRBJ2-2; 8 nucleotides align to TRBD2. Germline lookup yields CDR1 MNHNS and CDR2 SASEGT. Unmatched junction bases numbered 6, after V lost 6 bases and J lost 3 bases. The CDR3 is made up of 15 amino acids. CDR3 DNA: TGTGCCAGCAGGGGCGGGAGGTGGGACACCGGGGAGCTGTTTTTT. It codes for CASRGGRWDTGELFF.

The CDR3 DNA reads as TGTGCCAGCAGTTCCGGGACATCTTTGCGGGAAAAACTGTTTTTT. The encoded protein is CASSSGTSLREKLFF. V is TRBV27 and J is TRBJ1-4, with a weak D call TRBD1 (6 bases). This CDR3 has 15 residues. V shed 4 bases and J shed 8 bases, with 17 bases lying between them. The germline CDR1 and CDR2 sequences are MNHEY and SMNVEV (reference sequence).

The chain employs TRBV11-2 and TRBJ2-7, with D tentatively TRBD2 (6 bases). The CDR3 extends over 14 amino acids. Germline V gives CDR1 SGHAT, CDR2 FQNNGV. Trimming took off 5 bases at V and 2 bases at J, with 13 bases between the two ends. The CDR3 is CASSPLKRAYEQYF. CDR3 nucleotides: TGTGCCAGCAGCCCCCTAAAGCGGGCCTACGAGCAGTACTTC.

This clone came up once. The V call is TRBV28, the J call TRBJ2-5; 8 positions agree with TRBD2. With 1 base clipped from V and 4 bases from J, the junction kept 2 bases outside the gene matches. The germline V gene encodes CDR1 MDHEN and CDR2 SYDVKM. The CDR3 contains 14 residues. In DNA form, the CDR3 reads TGTGCCAGCAGTTTATCTGCGGGGGGAGAGACCCAGTACTTC. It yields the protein CASSLSAGGETQYF.

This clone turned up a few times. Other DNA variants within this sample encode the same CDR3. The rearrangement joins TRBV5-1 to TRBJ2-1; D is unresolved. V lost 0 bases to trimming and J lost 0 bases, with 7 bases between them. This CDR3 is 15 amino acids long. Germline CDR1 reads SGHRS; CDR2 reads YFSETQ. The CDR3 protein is CASSLGGSSYNEQFF. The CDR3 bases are TGCGCCAGCAGCTTGGGAGGAAGCTCCTACAATGAGCAGTTCTTC.

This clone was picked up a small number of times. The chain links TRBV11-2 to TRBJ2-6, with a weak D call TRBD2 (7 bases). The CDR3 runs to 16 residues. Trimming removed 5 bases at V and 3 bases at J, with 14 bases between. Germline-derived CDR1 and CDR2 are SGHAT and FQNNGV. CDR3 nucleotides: TGTGCCAGCAGCAGACGGGGGGCTGGTGGGGCCAACGTCCTGACTTTC. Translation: CASSRRGAGGANVLTF.

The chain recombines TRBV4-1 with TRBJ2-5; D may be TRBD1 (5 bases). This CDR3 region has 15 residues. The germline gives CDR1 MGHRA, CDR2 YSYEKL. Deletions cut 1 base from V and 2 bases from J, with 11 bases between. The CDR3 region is CASSQGQLIQETQYF. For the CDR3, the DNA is TGCGCCAGCAGCCAAGGACAGTTGATACAAGAGACCCAGTACTTC.

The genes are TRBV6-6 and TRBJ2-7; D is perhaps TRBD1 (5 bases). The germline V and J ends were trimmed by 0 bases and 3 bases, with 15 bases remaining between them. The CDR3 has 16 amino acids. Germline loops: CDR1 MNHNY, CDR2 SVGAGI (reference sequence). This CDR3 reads CASSYSSPGILYEQYF. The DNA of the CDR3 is TGTGCCAGCAGTTACTCAAGTCCAGGGATTCTCTACGAGCAGTACTTC.